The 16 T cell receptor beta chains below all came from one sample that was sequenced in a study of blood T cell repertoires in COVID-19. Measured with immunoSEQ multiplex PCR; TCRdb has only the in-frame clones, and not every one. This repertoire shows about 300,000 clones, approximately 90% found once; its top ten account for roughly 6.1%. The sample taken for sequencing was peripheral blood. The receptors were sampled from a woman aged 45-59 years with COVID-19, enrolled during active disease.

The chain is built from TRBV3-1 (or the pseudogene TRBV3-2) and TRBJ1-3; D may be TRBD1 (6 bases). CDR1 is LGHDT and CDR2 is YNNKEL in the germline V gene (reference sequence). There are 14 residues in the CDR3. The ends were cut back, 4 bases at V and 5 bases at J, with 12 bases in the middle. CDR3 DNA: TGTGCCAGCAGCCCGGGGGGGGCGCGAAACACCATATATTTT. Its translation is CASSPGGARNTIYF.

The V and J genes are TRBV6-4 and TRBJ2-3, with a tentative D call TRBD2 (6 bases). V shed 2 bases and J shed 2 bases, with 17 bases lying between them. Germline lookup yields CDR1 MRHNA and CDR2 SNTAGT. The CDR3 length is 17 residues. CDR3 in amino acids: CASSDLCVGGITDTQYF. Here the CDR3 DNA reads TGTGCCAGCAGTGACCTGTGTGTGGGAGGAATCACAGATACGCAGTATTTT.

Here the CDR3 DNA reads TGTGCCAGCAGCGTGGGGACTGACGGGGGCTACACCTTC. Its protein product is CASSVGTDGGYTF. V is TRBV9 and J is TRBJ1-2, with a possible D match to TRBD1 (5 bases). The germline V gene has CDR1 SGDLS and CDR2 YYNGEE. The ends were cut back, 2 bases at V and 8 bases at J, with 13 bases in the middle. The CDR3 contains 13 residues.

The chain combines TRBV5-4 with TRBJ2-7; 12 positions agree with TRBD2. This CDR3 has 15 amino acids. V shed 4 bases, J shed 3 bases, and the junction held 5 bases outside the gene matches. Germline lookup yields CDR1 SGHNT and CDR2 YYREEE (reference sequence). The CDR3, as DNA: TGTGCCAGCAGCCCTAGGACTAGCGGGGTCTACGAGCAGTACTTC. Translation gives CASSPRTSGVYEQYF.

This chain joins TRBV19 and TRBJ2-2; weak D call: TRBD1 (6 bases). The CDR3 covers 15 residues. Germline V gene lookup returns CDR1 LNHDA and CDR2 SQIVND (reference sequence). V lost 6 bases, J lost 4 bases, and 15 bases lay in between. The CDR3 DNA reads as TGTGCCAGTAGCAACACAGGGAGCCCCACCGGGGAGCTGTTTTTT. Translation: CASSNTGSPTGELFF. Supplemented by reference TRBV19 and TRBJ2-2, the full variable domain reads DGGITQSPKYLFRKEGQNVTLSCEQNLNHDAMYWYRQDPGQGLRLIYYSQIVNDFQKGDIAEGYSVSREKKESFPLTVTSAQKNPTAFYLCASSNTGSPTGELFFGEGSRLTVL.

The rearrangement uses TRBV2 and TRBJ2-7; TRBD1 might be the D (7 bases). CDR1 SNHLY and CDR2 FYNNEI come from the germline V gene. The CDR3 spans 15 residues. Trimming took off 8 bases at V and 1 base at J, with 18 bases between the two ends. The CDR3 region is CASGSGQGGSYEQYF. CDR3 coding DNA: TGTGCCAGCGGGAGCGGTCAGGGGGGATCCTACGAGCAGTACTTC.

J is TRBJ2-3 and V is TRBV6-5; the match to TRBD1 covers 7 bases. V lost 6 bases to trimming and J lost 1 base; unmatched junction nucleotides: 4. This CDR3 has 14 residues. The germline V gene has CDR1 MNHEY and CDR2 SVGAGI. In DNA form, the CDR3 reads TGTGCCAGCAGCACAGGGGCACGCACAGATACGCAGTATTTT. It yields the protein CASSTGARTDTQYF.

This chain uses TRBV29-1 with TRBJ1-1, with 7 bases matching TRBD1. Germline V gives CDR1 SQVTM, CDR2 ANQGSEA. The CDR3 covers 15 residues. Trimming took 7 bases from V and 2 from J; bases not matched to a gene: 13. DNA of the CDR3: TGCAGCGCACGAAGACAGGGTCGGGAAAACACTGAAGCTTTCTTT. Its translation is CSARRQGRENTEAFF.

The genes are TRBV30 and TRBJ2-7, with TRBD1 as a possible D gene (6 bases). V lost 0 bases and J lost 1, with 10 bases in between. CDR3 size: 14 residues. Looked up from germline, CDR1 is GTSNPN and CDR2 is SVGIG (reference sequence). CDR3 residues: CAWSVSGQSYEQYF. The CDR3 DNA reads TGTGCCTGGAGTGTATCCGGACAGTCCTACGAGCAGTACTTC.

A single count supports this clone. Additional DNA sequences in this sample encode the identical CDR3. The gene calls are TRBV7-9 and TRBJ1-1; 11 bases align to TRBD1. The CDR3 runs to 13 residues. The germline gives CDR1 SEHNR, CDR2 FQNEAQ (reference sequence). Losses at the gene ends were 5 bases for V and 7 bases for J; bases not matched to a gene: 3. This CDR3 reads CASSRGTGGEAFF. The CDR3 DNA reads TGTGCCAGCAGCCGCGGGACAGGGGGTGAAGCTTTCTTT.

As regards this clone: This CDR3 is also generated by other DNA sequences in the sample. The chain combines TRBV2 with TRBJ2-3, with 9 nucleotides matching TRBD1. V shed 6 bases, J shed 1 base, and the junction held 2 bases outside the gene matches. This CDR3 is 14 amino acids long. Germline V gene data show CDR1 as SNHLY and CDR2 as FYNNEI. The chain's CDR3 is CASRRTGGTDTQYF. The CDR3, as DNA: TGTGCCAGCAGAAGGACAGGGGGCACAGATACGCAGTATTTT.

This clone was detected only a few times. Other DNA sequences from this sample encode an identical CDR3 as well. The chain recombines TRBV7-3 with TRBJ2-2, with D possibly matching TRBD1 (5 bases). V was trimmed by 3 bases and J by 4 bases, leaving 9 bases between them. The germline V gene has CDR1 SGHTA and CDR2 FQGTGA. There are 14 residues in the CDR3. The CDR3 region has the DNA TGTGCCAGCAGCTTGCAGGGATTCACCGGGGAGCTGTTTTTT. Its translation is CASSLQGFTGELFF.

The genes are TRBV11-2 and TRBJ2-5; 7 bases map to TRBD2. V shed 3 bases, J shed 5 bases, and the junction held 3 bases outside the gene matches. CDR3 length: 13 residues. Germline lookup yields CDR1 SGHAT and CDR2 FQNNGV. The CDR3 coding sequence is TGTGCCAGCAGCTTGCGGGAGCGGGAGACCCAGTACTTC. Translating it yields CASSLRERETQYF. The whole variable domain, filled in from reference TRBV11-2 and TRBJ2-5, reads EAGVAQSPRYKIIEKRQSVAFWCNPISGHATLYWYQQILGQGPKLLIQFQNNGVVDDSQLPKDRFSAERLKGVDSTLKIQPAKLEDSAVYLCASSLRERETQYFGPGTRLLVL.

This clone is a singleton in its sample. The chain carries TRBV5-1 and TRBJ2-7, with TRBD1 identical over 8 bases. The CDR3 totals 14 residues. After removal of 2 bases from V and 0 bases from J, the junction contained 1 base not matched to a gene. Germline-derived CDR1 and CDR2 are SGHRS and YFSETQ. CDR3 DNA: TGCGCCAGCAGCTTAGACAGGGGCTCCTACGAGCAGTACTTC. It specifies CASSLDRGSYEQYF.

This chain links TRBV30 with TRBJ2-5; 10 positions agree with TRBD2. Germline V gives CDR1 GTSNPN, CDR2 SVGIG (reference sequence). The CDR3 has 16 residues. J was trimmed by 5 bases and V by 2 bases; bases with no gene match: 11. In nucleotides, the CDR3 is TGTGCCTGGAGTTTAGGAGGACTAGCGGTTTGGGAGACCCAGTACTTC. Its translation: CAWSLGGLAVWETQYF.

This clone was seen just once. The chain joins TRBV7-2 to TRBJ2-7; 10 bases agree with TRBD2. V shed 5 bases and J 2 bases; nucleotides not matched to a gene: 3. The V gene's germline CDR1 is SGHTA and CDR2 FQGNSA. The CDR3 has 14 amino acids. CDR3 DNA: TGTGCCAGCAGCCCAACTAGCGGGACCTACGAGCAGTACTTC. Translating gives CASSPTSGTYEQYF.